Presented here are 6 T cell receptor beta chains from one specimen sequenced in a study of blood T cell repertoires in COVID-19. The protocol was immunoSEQ multiplex PCR, while the TCRdb copy is restricted to in-frame clones and leaves out a portion. The profile shows fewer than 200,000 clones, more than 70% of them singletons. Sequencing was performed on PBMCs or T cells enriched from blood (not recorded which). The receptors come from a man between 60 and 70 years old who had recovered from COVID-19.

This clone was recorded at least ten times. V gene TRBV5-6 combines with J gene TRBJ1-2; D remains unclear. The CDR3 has 14 residues. In germline, CDR1 is SGHDT, CDR2 YYEEEE. V was trimmed by 3 bases and J by 8 bases, leaving 17 bases between them. This chain's CDR3 is CASSSFAGMDGYTF. The CDR3 nucleotides are TGTGCCAGCAGCTCCTTTGCGGGGATGGACGGCTACACCTTC.

V gene TRBV25-1 combines with J gene TRBJ1-2; TRBD1 matches at 8 bases. There are 15 residues in the CDR3. Trimming took 4 bases from V and 3 from J; bases not matched to a gene: 7. The germline V gene encodes CDR1 MGHDK and CDR2 SYGVNS. The CDR3: CASSALGQGHYGYTF. As DNA, the CDR3 is TGTGCCAGCAGTGCTCTAGGACAGGGCCACTATGGCTACACCTTC.

The chain is built from TRBV2 and TRBJ2-2; tentatively, D is TRBD1 (6 bases). CDR1 is SNHLY and CDR2 is FYNNEI in the germline V gene. Trimming pared 6 bases from V and 4 bases from J, leaving 15 bases between. This CDR3 comprises 15 residues. CDR3 amino acids: CASRAPTGFTGELFF. The CDR3, as DNA: TGTGCCAGCAGGGCCCCTACAGGGTTCACCGGGGAGCTGTTTTTT.

This chain uses TRBV5-8 with TRBJ2-3, with unresolved D. CDR1 and CDR2 from the germline V gene are SGHTS and YDEGEE. CDR3 length equals 13 residues. Trimming stripped 0 bases from V and 4 bases from J, with 6 bases between. CDR3 residues: CASSLESSDTQYF. The CDR3 DNA follows: TGTGCCAGCAGCTTGGAGAGCTCAGATACGCAGTATTTT.

This clone occurred a few times. The chain employs TRBV28 and TRBJ2-7; TRBD2 aligns across 16 bases. The V gene's germline CDR1 is MDHEN and CDR2 SYDVKM. The CDR3 loop spans 16 amino acids. With V trimmed by 6 bases and J by 7 bases, 9 bases remained unmatched. The CDR3 reads CASRGSPGLAGGEQYF. DNA of the CDR3: TGTGCCAGCAGGGGTTCCCCGGGACTAGCGGGAGGGGAGCAGTACTTC.

This chain uses TRBV19 with TRBJ1-4, with TRBD1 matching over 9 bases. The CDR3 totals 19 residues. CDR1 is LNHDA, CDR2 SQIVND, per germline (reference sequence). Trimming took 5 bases from V and 4 from J; bases not matched to a gene: 17. In DNA, the CDR3 is TGTGCCAGTAGTGGGCGGCGGGACAGGGCGAGGACCATTAATGAAAAACTGTTTTTT. Translated, it gives CASSGRRDRARTINEKLFF.